These 16 T cell receptor beta chains were all obtained from the same sample, sequenced in a study of PD-1 blockade in mismatch repair-deficient tumors. Some clones are missing from TCRdb's copy, which holds only in-frame ones; the method was immunoSEQ multiplex PCR. The sample has some 110,000 clones, 65% to 80% seen once. Sequencing used peripheral blood, obtained more than 58 weeks after starting pembrolizumab. The receptors were sampled from an adult with mismatch repair-deficient cancer.

The V gene is TRBV5-5, the J gene TRBJ1-2, with D unresolved. V lost 4 bases and J lost 2, with 15 bases in between. This CDR3 contains 15 residues. The germline V gene encodes CDR1 SGHKS and CDR2 YYEKEE (reference sequence). CDR3 loop: CASSPTLGLNYGYTF. The CDR3 DNA reads TGTGCCAGCAGCCCGACATTAGGTCTCAACTATGGCTACACCTTC.

The gene calls are TRBV6-5 and TRBJ2-1; D ambiguous. This CDR3 is 11 amino acids long. Trimming shortened V by 2 bases and J by 8 bases, and 4 bases separated the two germline ends. Germline CDR1 is MNHEY and CDR2 is SVGAGI. CDR3 protein: CASSYNDEQFF. CDR3 DNA: TGTGCCAGCAGTTACAACGATGAGCAGTTCTTC.

In this sample, this clone turned up a few times. The V gene is TRBV15, the J gene TRBJ1-3; D ambiguous. V was cut by 3 bases and J by 0 bases, with 9 bases left in between. The CDR3 consists of 15 residues. Germline lookup yields CDR1 LNHNV and CDR2 YYDKDF (reference sequence). The CDR3 region is CATSRALSSGNTIYF. In DNA, the CDR3 is TGTGCCACCAGCAGGGCACTGAGCTCTGGAAACACCATATATTTT.

A word on this clone: At one of its ends the junction is not consistent with the germline gene, which may arise from a read error. This chain connects TRBV6-1 to TRBJ1-1; D not certain. Germline CDR1 is MNHNS and CDR2 is SASEGT. The CDR3 spans 14 residues. In DNA form, the CDR3 reads TGTGCCAGCAGTTTCGAAATACCATCCACAGAGGGCATCTTT. Protein: CASSFEIPSTEGIF.

A single count supports this clone. V is TRBV6-1 and J is TRBJ1-1; 10 nucleotides agree with TRBD1. CDR1 and CDR2 (germline): MNHNS, SASEGT. The junction had 6 bases not matched to a gene; V was cut back by 6 bases and J by 11 bases. This CDR3 is built from 12 residues. CDR3 bases: TGTGCCAGCAGACTAGACAGGGGGCTTGCTTTCTTT. It encodes CASRLDRGLAFF.

The chain employs TRBV7-9 and TRBJ2-1; the D gene is possibly TRBD2 (6 bases). The CDR3 runs 16 residues. Trimming pared 10 bases from V and 4 bases from J, leaving 23 bases between. CDR1 is SEHNR, CDR2 FQNEAQ, per germline (reference sequence). The CDR3 coding sequence is TGTGCCAACGCACCCCCCGGAGGGGCACATTACAATGAGCAGTTCTTC. It is translated as CANAPPGGAHYNEQFF.

This clone showed up many times. The V gene is TRBV5-4, the J gene TRBJ2-1; D unresolved. Between the trimmed V and J ends, which lost 0 bases and 10 bases, there was a span of 11 bases. Germline loops: CDR1 SGHNT, CDR2 YYREEE (reference sequence). The CDR3 covers 13 residues. In DNA, the CDR3 is TGTGCCAGCAGCTTGGATCTGGACGTAGAGCAGTTCTTC. This codes for CASSLDLDVEQFF.

The gene calls are TRBV4-2 and TRBJ1-5, with D perhaps matching TRBD1 (5 bases). V was trimmed by 3 bases and J by 10 bases, leaving 13 bases between them. The germline gives CDR1 LGHNA, CDR2 YNFKEQ. There are 13 residues in the CDR3. CDR3 sequence (DNA): TGTGCCAGCAGCCATCTTGACAGTTCACCCCAGCATTTT. Its translation: CASSHLDSSPQHF.

The chain uses TRBV10-3 and TRBJ1-2; 7 bases align to TRBD1. J gave up 7 bases and V 10 bases, and 9 bases lay outside the gene matches. Germline-derived CDR1 and CDR2 are ENHRY and SYGVKD. The length of the CDR3 is 12 residues. CDR3 in DNA: TGTGCCACCCAGGGGGTAAGGGTTGGCTACACCTTC. Translating gives CATQGVRVGYTF.

The V and J genes are TRBV5-8 and TRBJ2-3; D remains unclear. Germline V gene sequence: CDR1 SGHTS, CDR2 YDEGEE. V lost 6 bases, J lost 3 bases, and 5 bases lay in between. This CDR3 has 11 residues. CDR3 loop: CASTRTDTQYF. For the CDR3, the DNA is TGTGCCAGCACCCGTACAGATACGCAGTATTTT.

The CDR3 protein is CASSLKGTSGASGANVLTF. CDR3 in DNA: TGTGCCAGCAGCTTAAAGGGGACTAGTGGTGCCTCTGGGGCCAACGTCCTGACTTTC. The chain recombines TRBV7-3 with TRBJ2-6; 8 bases line up with TRBD2. Looked up from germline, CDR1 is SGHTA and CDR2 is FQGTGA. CDR3 length: 19 residues. Trimming removed 1 base from V and 0 bases from J; junction bases left unmatched: 8.

The chain joins TRBV5-1 to TRBJ1-3; D ambiguous. Between the trimmed V and J ends, which lost 4 bases and 0 bases, there was a span of 11 bases. Germline CDR1 and CDR2: SGHRS and YFSETQ. The CDR3 spans 15 residues. CDR3 bases: TGCGCCAGCAGCACGGCCGGTAACTCTGGAAACACCATATATTTT. Translated: CASSTAGNSGNTIYF.

The CDR3 spells CASSESHQGYTF. For the CDR3, the DNA is TGTGCCAGCAGTGAATCCCACCAAGGCTACACCTTC. The chain has TRBV2 and TRBJ1-2; D gene uncertain. The germline V gene encodes CDR1 SNHLY and CDR2 FYNNEI. The CDR3 sequence is 12 residues long. V was shortened by 2 bases and J by 8 bases, with 9 bases between the two germline ends.

For the CDR3, the DNA is TGCGCCAGCGGATTAACAGGAGTAGCTTTCTTT. Translating gives CASGLTGVAFF. The J gene is TRBJ1-1, the V gene TRBV4-1; tentative D call: TRBD1 (5 bases). V was cut by 8 bases and J by 10 bases, with 14 bases left in between. This CDR3 is 11 amino acids long. The germline V gene encodes CDR1 MGHRA and CDR2 YSYEKL.

The J gene is TRBJ1-1, the V gene TRBV9; D may be TRBD1 (6 bases). The V end lost 0 bases, the J end lost 3 bases, and 15 bases lay between the germline ends. The CDR3 covers 16 residues. Germline assignment: CDR1 SGDLS and CDR2 YYNGEE. CDR3 loop: CASSVAAVGADTEAFF. The CDR3 DNA is TGTGCCAGCAGCGTAGCGGCAGTGGGGGCGGACACTGAAGCTTTCTTT.

The V call is TRBV9, the J call TRBJ1-3; TRBD1 matches at 7 bases. Germline-derived CDR1 and CDR2 are SGDLS and YYNGEE. The CDR3 covers 14 residues. J was trimmed by 0 bases and V by 3 bases; bases with no gene match: 0. The CDR3 DNA reads as TGTGCCAGCAGCGCAGGGGGCTCTGGAAACACCATATATTTT. Translated: CASSAGGSGNTIYF.